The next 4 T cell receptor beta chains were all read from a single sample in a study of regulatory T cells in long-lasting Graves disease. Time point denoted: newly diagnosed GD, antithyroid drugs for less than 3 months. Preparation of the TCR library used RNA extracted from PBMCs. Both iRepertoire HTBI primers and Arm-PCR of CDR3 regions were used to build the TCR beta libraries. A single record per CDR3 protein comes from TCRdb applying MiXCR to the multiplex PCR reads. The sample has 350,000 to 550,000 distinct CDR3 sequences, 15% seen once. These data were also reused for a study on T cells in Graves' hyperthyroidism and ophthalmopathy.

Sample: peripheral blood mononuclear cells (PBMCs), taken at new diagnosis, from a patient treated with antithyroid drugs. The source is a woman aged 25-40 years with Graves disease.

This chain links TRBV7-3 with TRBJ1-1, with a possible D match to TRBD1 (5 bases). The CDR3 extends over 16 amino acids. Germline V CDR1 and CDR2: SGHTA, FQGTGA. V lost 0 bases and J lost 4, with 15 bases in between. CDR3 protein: CASSLTAPVGGTEAFF. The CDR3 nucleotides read TGTGCCAGCAGCTTAACCGCGCCGGTGGGGGGCACTGAAGCTTTCTTT.

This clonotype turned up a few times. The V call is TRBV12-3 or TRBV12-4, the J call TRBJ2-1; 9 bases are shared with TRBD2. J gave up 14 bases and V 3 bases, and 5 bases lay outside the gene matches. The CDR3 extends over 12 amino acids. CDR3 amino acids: CASSFVGGREFF. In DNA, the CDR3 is TGTGCCAGCAGTTTTGTCGGCGGGAGGGAGTTCTTC.

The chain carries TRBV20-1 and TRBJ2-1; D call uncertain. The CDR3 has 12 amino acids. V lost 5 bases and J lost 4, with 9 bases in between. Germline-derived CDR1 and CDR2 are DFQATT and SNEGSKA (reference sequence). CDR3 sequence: CSADPKYNEQFF. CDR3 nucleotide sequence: TGCAGTGCTGACCCTAAGTACAATGAGCAGTTCTTC.

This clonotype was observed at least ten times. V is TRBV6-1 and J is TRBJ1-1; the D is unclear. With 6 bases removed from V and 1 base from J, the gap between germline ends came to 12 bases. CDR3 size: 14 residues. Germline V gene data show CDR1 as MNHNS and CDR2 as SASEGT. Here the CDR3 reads CASSQTGKNTEAFF. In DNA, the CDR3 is TGTGCCAGCAGCCAGACCGGGAAGAACACTGAAGCTTTCTTT.